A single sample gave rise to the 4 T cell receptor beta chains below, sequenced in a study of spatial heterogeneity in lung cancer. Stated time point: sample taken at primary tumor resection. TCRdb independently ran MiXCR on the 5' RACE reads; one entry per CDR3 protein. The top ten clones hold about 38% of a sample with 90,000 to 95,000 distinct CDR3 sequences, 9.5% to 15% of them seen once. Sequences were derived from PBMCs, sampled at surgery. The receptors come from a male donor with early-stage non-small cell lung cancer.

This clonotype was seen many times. CDR3 region: CSASVSGANVLTF. The CDR3 nucleotides read TGCAGTGCTAGCGTCTCTGGGGCCAACGTCCTGACTTTC. This chain joins TRBV20-1 and TRBJ2-6, with D unclear. CDR3 length: 13 amino acids. Germline V gene lookup returns CDR1 DFQATT and CDR2 SNEGSKA (reference sequence). Trimming removed 3 bases at V and 0 bases at J, with 3 bases between.

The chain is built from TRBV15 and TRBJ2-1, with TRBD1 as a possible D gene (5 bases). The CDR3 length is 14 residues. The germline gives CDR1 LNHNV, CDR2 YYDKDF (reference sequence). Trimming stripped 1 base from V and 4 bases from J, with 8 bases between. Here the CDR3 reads CATSRGGSYNEQFF. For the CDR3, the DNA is TGTGCCACCAGCAGAGGGGGCAGTTACAATGAGCAGTTCTTC.

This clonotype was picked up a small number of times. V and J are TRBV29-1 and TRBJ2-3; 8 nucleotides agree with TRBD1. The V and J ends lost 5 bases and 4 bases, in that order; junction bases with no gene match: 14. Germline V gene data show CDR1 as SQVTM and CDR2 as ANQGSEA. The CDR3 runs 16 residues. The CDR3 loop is CSVPRGQGKRADTQYF. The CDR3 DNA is TGCAGCGTTCCGCGCGGACAGGGAAAAAGGGCAGATACGCAGTATTTT.

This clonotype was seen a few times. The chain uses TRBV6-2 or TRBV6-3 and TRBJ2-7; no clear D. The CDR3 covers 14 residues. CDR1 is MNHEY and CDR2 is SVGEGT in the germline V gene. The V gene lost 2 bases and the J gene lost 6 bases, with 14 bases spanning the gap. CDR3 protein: CASSYMADGGEQYF. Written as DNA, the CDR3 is TGTGCCAGCAGTTACATGGCGGACGGCGGCGAGCAGTACTTC.